This is a list of T cell receptor beta chains from one sample in a study of blood T cells in healthy people across ages. MiXCR, run by TCRdb on the 5' RACE reads, gives a single entry per CDR3 protein. In the table there are approximately 780,000 distinct CDR3 sequences, about 26% of which are singletons. The data also belong to a second study, concerning T cells of mothers and their children.

Sequencing was done on a sample of blood. Receptors were obtained from a boy between 10 and 17 years old in good health. Both conserved end residues are part of each CDR3. A D gene is named only where the DNA matches it firmly. Not all rows give a size; the values are once, few, many and, for expanded clones, a class.

V gene	J gene	clone size	D gene	CDR3 protein	CDR3 DNA
TRBV28	TRBJ2-5	-	-	CASGTGASLRETQYF	TGTGCCAGCGGAACGGGGGCATCCCTGCGGGAGACCCAGTACTTC
TRBV13	TRBJ2-3	few	-	CASSGYDRSTDTQYF	TGCGCCAGCAGCGGCTACGACCGGAGCACAGATACGCAGTATTTT
TRBV20-1	TRBJ2-1	-	TRBD1	CSASRGGSTYNEQFF	TGCAGTGCTAGTAGAGGGGGCAGCACCTACAATGAGCAGTTCTTC
TRBV29-1	TRBJ1-2	-	-	CSVTRTGLGGYTF	TGCAGCGTTACCCGAACAGGGTTAGGGGGCTACACCTTC
TRBV20-1	TRBJ2-3	-	TRBD2	CSARDRPSGGFTDTQYF	TGCAGTGCTAGAGATCGGCCTAGCGGGGGATTCACAGATACGCAGTATTTT
TRBV6-6	TRBJ2-4	few	-	CASGSQGGGDIQYF	TGTGCCAGCGGTTCACAGGGGGGGGGAGACATTCAGTACTTC
TRBV5-1	TRBJ2-5	many	-	CASSPGARETQYF	TGCGCCAGCAGCCCTGGGGCCCGAGAGACCCAGTACTTC
TRBV30	TRBJ2-1	-	-	CAWSPSRAAGRDNEQFF	TGTGCCTGGAGTCCCTCTAGGGCCGCCGGGAGAGATAATGAGCAGTTCTTC
TRBV7-9	TRBJ2-1	-	TRBD2	CASSPLAGLYNEQFF	TGTGCCAGCAGCCCCCTAGCGGGGCTATACAATGAGCAGTTCTTC
TRBV10-3	TRBJ2-1	-	-	CAIWGGGAYNEQFF	TGTGCCATCTGGGGCGGGGGCGCTTACAATGAGCAGTTCTTC
TRBV12-5	TRBJ1-4	-	-	CASGLSLSEKLFF	TGTGCTAGTGGTTTGTCCCTCAGTGAAAAACTGTTTTTT
TRBV30	TRBJ1-4	-	-	CAWRITEYGEKLFF	TGTGCCTGGAGAATTACAGAGTATGGTGAAAAACTGTTTTTT
TRBV5-1	TRBJ1-6	many	-	CASSRTVTSDSPLHF	TGCGCCAGCAGTCGGACAGTCACGTCGGATTCACCCCTCCACTTT
TRBV29-1	TRBJ2-7	-	-	CSVRRGSSYEQYF	TGCAGCGTTCGGAGGGGCAGCTCCTACGAGCAGTACTTC
TRBV29-1	TRBJ1-2	-	-	CSVGGGHYGYTF	TGCAGCGTTGGGGGGGGCCACTATGGCTACACCTTC
TRBV29-1	TRBJ2-5	few	-	CSVAEGGFF	TGCAGCGTTGCGGAGGGTGGGTTCTTC
TRBV10-2	TRBJ1-3	-	TRBD1	CASSSPGTGSLRSGNTIYF	TGCGCCAGCAGTTCCCCCGGGACAGGGTCCCTCCGCTCTGGAAACACCATATATTTT
TRBV7-2	TRBJ2-7	-	TRBD1	CASSFNRGTGEQYF	TGTGCCAGCAGCTTCAACCGGGGGACAGGCGAGCAGTACTTC
TRBV25-1	TRBJ2-1	-	-	CASRGPYNEQFF	TGTGCCAGCAGAGGGCCCTACAATGAGCAGTTCTTC
TRBV6-6	TRBJ2-7	few	-	CASTSTPGRSDEQYF	TGTGCCAGCACCTCAACCCCAGGGAGGTCCGACGAGCAGTACTTC
TRBV2	TRBJ1-2	-	-	CASIGGSWDYGYTF	TGTGCCAGCATTGGGGGCTCGTGGGACTATGGCTACACCTTC
TRBV11-1	TRBJ2-5	few	-	CASSLAPTGRETQYF	TGTGCCAGCAGCTTAGCGCCAACGGGTCGAGAGACCCAGTACTTC
TRBV11-2	TRBJ2-7	few	TRBD1	CASSSIDNGGQGAYEQYF	TGTGCCAGCAGCTCCATCGATAACGGCGGACAGGGAGCCTACGAGCAGTACTTC
TRBV5-6	TRBJ2-3	few	TRBD2	CASSFGSGGADTQYF	TGTGCCAGCAGCTTTGGTAGCGGGGGCGCAGATACGCAGTATTTT
TRBV6-1	TRBJ2-7	-	TRBD1	CASSEAGLGGTGAYEQYF	TGTGCCAGCAGTGAAGCGGGGTTAGGCGGGACAGGGGCCTACGAGCAGTACTTC
TRBV20-1	TRBJ2-7	-	-	CSATSGVDYEQYF	TGCAGTGCTACATCAGGGGTGGACTACGAGCAGTACTTC
TRBV29-1	TRBJ1-2	few	-	CSVDIYGYTF	TGCAGCGTTGACATCTATGGCTACACCTTC
TRBV9	TRBJ2-5	-	TRBD2	CASSEGLAGTQYF	TGTGCCAGCAGCGAGGGACTAGCGGGGACCCAGTACTTC
TRBV5-1	TRBJ2-3	-	TRBD1	CASSGGQATTDTQYF	TGCGCCAGCAGCGGGGGACAGGCTACCACAGATACGCAGTATTTT
TRBV27	TRBJ1-2	-	TRBD1	CASSYGDRGSYGYTF	TGTGCCAGCAGTTACGGGGACAGGGGTTCCTATGGCTACACCTTC
TRBV27	TRBJ2-3	-	-	CASSFASAYFTDTQYF	TGTGCCAGCAGTTTCGCCAGTGCCTATTTCACAGATACGCAGTATTTT
TRBV29-1	TRBJ2-5	-	-	CSVEGGWGQETQYF	TGCAGCGTTGAAGGGGGATGGGGACAAGAGACCCAGTACTTC
TRBV18	TRBJ1-6	-	TRBD1	CASSLTGSKNSPLHF	TGTGCCAGCTCACTGACAGGGAGTAAGAATTCACCCCTCCACTTT
TRBV4-1	TRBJ1-1	-	-	CASSQLSSQYEAFF	TGCGCCAGCAGCCAACTTTCCTCACAGTATGAAGCTTTCTTT
TRBV20-1	TRBJ2-5	many	-	CSASNLGETQYF	TGCAGTGCTAGTAACCTAGGAGAGACCCAGTACTTC
TRBV2	TRBJ2-7	-	-	CASSGTASPYEQYF	TGTGCCAGCAGTGGAACCGCTTCCCCCTACGAGCAGTACTTC
TRBV6-1	TRBJ2-5	-	-	CASRTGLWETQYF	TGTGCCAGCAGGACAGGCCTATGGGAGACCCAGTACTTC
TRBV27	TRBJ2-7	-	TRBD2	CASSLLSSGGAYEQYF	TGTGCCAGCAGTTTATTGAGCAGCGGGGGGGCATACGAGCAGTACTTC
TRBV5-1	TRBJ1-2	few	-	CASSLVIGGVGYTF	TGCGCCAGCAGCTTGGTCATTGGGGGAGTCGGCTACACCTTC
TRBV2	TRBJ2-2	-	TRBD1	CASSELGGVTGELFF	TGTGCCAGCAGTGAGTTAGGGGGCGTCACCGGGGAGCTGTTTTTT
TRBV20-1	TRBJ2-3	once	-	CSVKLKTGTDTQYF	TGCAGTGTAAAACTCAAGACAGGCACAGATACGCAGTATTTT
TRBV5-1	TRBJ2-1	-	TRBD2	CASNSSLAGAGNEQFF	TGCGCCAGCAACTCCTCTCTAGCGGGGGCGGGCAATGAGCAGTTCTTC
TRBV4-1	TRBJ2-2	-	-	CASSQGPGAGTGELFF	TGCGCCAGCAGCCAAGGGCCAGGGGCGGGTACCGGGGAGCTGTTTTTT
TRBV11-2	TRBJ2-5	-	-	CASSLVRTQETQYF	TGTGCCAGCAGCTTGGTACGGACACAAGAGACCCAGTACTTC
TRBV19	TRBJ2-7	few	-	CASSTGQAGGYEQYF	TGTGCCAGTAGCACCGGACAGGCCGGGGGGTACGAGCAGTACTTC
TRBV5-1	TRBJ2-1	many	-	CASSLDYNEQFF	TGTGCCAGCAGCTTAGACTACAATGAGCAGTTCTTC
TRBV5-5	TRBJ2-2	-	TRBD2	CASSLVLLAGGSNTGELFF	TGTGCCAGCAGCTTGGTCTTACTAGCGGGGGGATCAAACACCGGGGAGCTGTTTTTT
TRBV5-1	TRBJ1-1	-	-	CASSLEGGLSTEAFF	TGCGCCAGCAGCTTGGAGGGGGGGCTGAGCACTGAAGCTTTCTTT
TRBV6-5	TRBJ1-1	-	-	CASSRLGTENTEAFF	TGTGCCAGCTCGCGACTGGGGACTGAGAACACTGAAGCTTTCTTT
TRBV29-1	TRBJ1-1	-	-	CSVIKMSHTEAFF	TGCAGCGTCATTAAAATGTCCCACACTGAAGCTTTCTTT
TRBV11-2	TRBJ2-1	-	-	CASSLIGVDNEQFF	TGTGCCAGCAGCTTAATTGGGGTTGACAATGAGCAGTTCTTC
TRBV4-3	TRBJ1-2	-	TRBD1	CASSPGQGRLYGYTF	TGCGCCAGCAGCCCCGGACAGGGGAGACTCTATGGCTACACCTTC
TRBV7-6	TRBJ2-5	few	-	CASGPGSQETQYF	TGTGCCAGCGGCCCCGGGTCCCAAGAGACCCAGTACTTC
TRBV12-3/TRBV12-4	TRBJ2-1	-	-	CASSSTRGGAHEQFF	TGTGCCAGCAGCTCAACCAGAGGGGGGGCCCATGAGCAGTTCTTC
TRBV2	TRBJ2-6	few	-	CASSGELAPGANVLTF	TGTGCCAGCAGTGGTGAACTGGCACCTGGGGCCAACGTCCTGACTTTC
TRBV20-1	TRBJ1-1	few	-	CSSRQGGENTEAFF	TGCAGTTCACGGCAGGGCGGGGAGAACACTGAAGCTTTCTTT
TRBV3-1	TRBJ2-7	-	TRBD1	CASSQHTGGPYEQYF	TGTGCCAGCAGCCAGCATACAGGGGGCCCCTACGAGCAGTACTTC
TRBV6-1	TRBJ1-5	-	TRBD1	CASSARQGNQPQHF	TGTGCCAGCAGTGCCCGACAGGGTAATCAGCCCCAGCATTTT
TRBV12-3/TRBV12-4	TRBJ2-6	few	-	CASSSRTEHYSGANVLTF	TGTGCCAGCAGTTCCCGGACAGAACACTACTCTGGGGCCAACGTCCTGACTTTC
TRBV9	TRBJ2-3	-	TRBD1	CASRAWTGQTTDTQYF	TGTGCCAGCCGCGCTTGGACAGGGCAGACCACAGATACGCAGTATTTT